These T cell receptor beta chains were read from a single sample in a study of blood T cell repertoires in COVID-19. Assay: immunoSEQ multiplex PCR; the TCRdb copy retains only in-frame clones and omits some. The table records over 150,000 clones, 90% of them present only once. Sequenced input: peripheral blood. The receptor set was obtained from a man aged 50-60 years with acute or convalescent COVID-19. CDR3s include the opening cysteine and the closing phenylalanine or tryptophan. The order of the fields is J gene, D gene, clone size, V gene, CDR3 protein, CDR3 DNA. A D gene is named only where the DNA matches it firmly. Some rows mark clone size as missing; the rest say once, few, many or name a class of expanded clone.

>TRBJ2-5|NA|NA|TRBV19
CASSIRYPGGETQYF
TGTGCCAGTAGTATACGGTATCCCGGAGGCGAGACCCAGTACTTC
>TRBJ2-1|TRBD1|NA|TRBV25-1
CASRHTGGGINEQFF
TGTGCCAGCAGGCACACAGGGGGAGGTATCAATGAGCAGTTCTTC
>TRBJ2-7|TRBD1|NA|TRBV7-8
CASRQGAYEQYF
TGTGCCAGCAGACAGGGGGCATACGAGCAGTACTTC
>TRBJ1-3|NA|few|TRBV7-9
CASSAHRAGNTIYF
TGTGCCAGCAGCGCGCACAGGGCTGGAAACACCATATATTTT
>TRBJ2-4|TRBD1|NA|TRBV7-6
CASSLYRTGRRIQYF
TGTGCCAGCAGCCTCTACCGGACAGGGCGGAGAATTCAGTACTTC
>TRBJ2-5|NA|NA|TRBV5-1
CASSGTDRRQETQYF
TGCGCCAGCAGCGGGACCGACAGGCGGCAAGAGACCCAGTACTTC
>TRBJ2-1|NA|NA|TRBV9
CASSVGEKNNEQFF
TGTGCCAGCAGCGTAGGAGAAAAAAACAATGAGCAGTTCTTC
>TRBJ2-7|TRBD2|NA|TRBV19
CASSNQLAGTAYEQYF
TGTGCCAGTAGTAACCAATTAGCGGGAACGGCCTACGAGCAGTACTTC
>TRBJ2-5|NA|NA|TRBV9
CASSVEFGRHQETQYF
TGTGCCAGCAGCGTAGAATTTGGCAGGCACCAAGAGACCCAGTACTTC
>TRBJ2-3|TRBD2|once|TRBV7-2
CASSLVRLAGVGTQYF
TGTGCCAGCAGCTTAGTGAGGCTAGCGGGAGTCGGTACGCAGTATTTT
>TRBJ2-1|NA|NA|TRBV6-5
CASNRGGAWGEQFF
TGTGCCAGCAACCGTGGGGGGGCTTGGGGTGAGCAGTTCTTC
>TRBJ1-2|TRBD1|few|TRBV29-1
CSVLGQGTPSDGYTF
TGCAGCGTACTAGGACAGGGAACACCCTCGGATGGCTACACCTTC
>TRBJ1-2|NA|NA|TRBV7-3
CASSGAGNGVGYTF
TGTGCCAGCAGCGGAGCAGGGAATGGGGTTGGCTACACCTTC
>TRBJ1-1|TRBD1|NA|TRBV5-4
CASSYPGQGVAEAFF
TGTGCCAGCAGCTACCCGGGACAGGGGGTCGCTGAAGCTTTCTTT
>TRBJ2-5|NA|NA|TRBV5-1
CASSQGTVQETQYF
TGCGCCAGCAGCCAGGGGACCGTTCAAGAGACCCAGTACTTC
>TRBJ2-6|NA|NA|TRBV19
CASSMIGGRGSVLTF
TGTGCCAGTAGTATGATTGGGGGCAGGGGAAGCGTCCTGACTTTC
>TRBJ2-5|TRBD1|NA|TRBV18
CASLGQPNQETQYF
TGTGCCAGCCTGGGACAGCCAAATCAAGAGACCCAGTACTTC
>TRBJ2-4|TRBD2|NA|TRBV7-2
CASSLLAGGNIQYF
TGTGCCAGCAGCTTACTGGCGGGGGGAAACATTCAGTACTTC
>TRBJ1-1|NA|once|TRBV24-1
CATREAGKESEAFF
TGTGCCACCAGAGAGGCAGGGAAAGAATCTGAAGCTTTCTTT
>TRBJ2-7|TRBD1|NA|TRBV7-9
CASSLSGGELNEQYF
TGTGCCAGCAGCTTATCAGGGGGCGAGCTTAACGAGCAGTACTTC
>TRBJ1-6|TRBD1|NA|TRBV7-8
CASSPRTGGAGNSPLHF
TGTGCCAGCAGTCCTCGGACAGGGGGCGCAGGGAATTCACCCCTCCACTTT
>TRBJ2-5|TRBD2|NA|TRBV29-1
CSVVQAGGLETQYF
TGCAGCGTTGTGCAAGCGGGAGGTTTAGAGACCCAGTACTTC